Presented here are 23 T cell receptor beta chains from one specimen sequenced in a study of blood T cell repertoires in COVID-19. The table came from immunoSEQ multiplex PCR; TCRdb's copy has only in-frame clones and leaves some out. The sample shows hundreds of thousands of clones, nearly 90% of them seen only once. The sample consisted of PBMCs or T cells enriched from blood (not recorded which). The receptor source for this set is a woman aged 25-40 years who had recovered from COVID-19.

The chain employs TRBV19 and TRBJ2-2; D is possibly TRBD2 (6 bases). With 2 bases removed from V and 7 bases from J, the gap between germline ends came to 20 bases. The CDR3 spans 17 residues. In germline, CDR1 is LNHDA, CDR2 SQIVND (reference sequence). The CDR3 DNA reads as TGTGCCAGTAGTATATTCTATTCGGCGGGAACCCTCGGGGAGCTGTTTTTT. Protein product: CASSIFYSAGTLGELFF.

V usage is TRBV10-3 and J usage is TRBJ2-1, with TRBD2 matching over 8 bases. Germline CDR1 is ENHRY and CDR2 is SYGVKD. The CDR3 is 14 residues long. With 6 bases clipped from V and 4 bases from J, the junction kept 5 bases outside the gene matches. CDR3 coding DNA: TGTGCCATCAGACCGGGACTAGAATACAATGAGCAGTTCTTC. Its translation is CAIRPGLEYNEQFF.

In the case of this clone: An end of the junction does not agree with germline; a read error may underlie this. The chain combines TRBV11-1 with TRBJ2-7, with 8 bases fitting TRBD1. Germline V gene lookup returns CDR1 SGHAT and CDR2 FQDESV (reference sequence). This CDR3 region has 14 residues. DNA for the CDR3: TGTGCCAGCAGCCCAATTGGGACAGGTGAAAACACCGACTTC. This translates into CASSPIGTGENTDF.

This clone was seen only a few times. The chain carries TRBV9 and TRBJ1-3; TRBD1 might be the D (5 bases). Germline CDR1 reads SGDLS; CDR2 reads YYNGEE. V was shortened by 0 bases and J by 4 bases, with 11 bases between the two germline ends. The CDR3 loop spans 15 amino acids. The CDR3: CASSVEPGKGNTIYF. DNA of the CDR3: TGTGCCAGCAGCGTAGAGCCAGGGAAAGGAAACACCATATATTTT.

This sequence joins TRBV9 and TRBJ2-7; 9 nucleotides agree with TRBD2. Germline V CDR1 and CDR2: SGDLS, YYNGEE. The CDR3 sequence is 15 residues long. With V trimmed by 0 bases and J by 4 bases, 5 bases remained unmatched. CDR3 sequence (DNA): TGTGCCAGCAGCGTAGGTAGCGGGAGCCAGTACGAGCAGTACTTC. Translated, it gives CASSVGSGSQYEQYF.

The V and J genes are TRBV7-2 and TRBJ2-1; 9 bases match TRBD2. Trimming at V came to 5 bases and at J to 4 bases, leaving 9 bases not matched to a gene. The germline V gene has CDR1 SGHTA and CDR2 FQGNSA. CDR3 length: 16 residues. CDR3 protein: CASSLQSSGSYNEQFF. CDR3 nucleotides: TGTGCCAGCAGCCTTCAGAGTAGCGGGAGTTACAATGAGCAGTTCTTC.

The chain links TRBV10-2 to TRBJ2-5; 13 bases are a match to TRBD2. The CDR3 length is 18 residues. V lost 4 bases and J lost 5; bases outside the gene matches: 13. Germline loops: CDR1 WSHSY, CDR2 SAAADI. As DNA, the CDR3 is TGCGCCAGCAGTGTCATCCCGGGACTAGCGGGACCCCGGGAGACCCAGTACTTC. It yields the protein CASSVIPGLAGPRETQYF.

Written as DNA, the CDR3 is TGTGCCAGCAGCGCGGACAGGGAGCATGGCTACACCTTC. This sequence encodes CASSADREHGYTF. This chain links TRBV9 with TRBJ1-2; 8 bases fit TRBD1. The germline V gene encodes CDR1 SGDLS and CDR2 YYNGEE. Trimming at V came to 3 bases and at J to 6 bases, leaving 4 bases not matched to a gene. This CDR3 is built from 13 residues.

The table lists this clone with a count of one. The J gene is TRBJ2-3, the V gene TRBV9, with TRBD2 identical over 9 bases. Germline CDR1 is SGDLS and CDR2 is YYNGEE. The CDR3 covers 16 residues. The V gene end was trimmed by 0 bases and the J gene end by 2 bases; junction bases not matched to a gene: 4. CDR3 region: CASSVGASGTTDTQYF. The DNA of the CDR3 is TGTGCCAGCAGCGTAGGCGCTAGCGGGACCACAGATACGCAGTATTTT. The full variable domain, its missing parts supplied by reference TRBV9 and TRBJ2-3, is DSGVTQTPKHLITATGQRVTLRCSPRSGDLSVYWYQQSLDQGLQFLIQYYNGEERAKGNILERFSAQQFPDLHSELNLSSLELGDSALYFCASSVGASGTTDTQYFGPGTRLTVL.

The gene calls are TRBV10-2 and TRBJ2-7; 10 positions agree with TRBD2. Germline CDR1 reads WSHSY; CDR2 reads SAAADI. The CDR3 loop spans 15 amino acids. V was pared by 5 bases and J by 4 bases, with 8 bases of the junction left unmatched. CDR3 bases: TGCGCCAGCAGTCTATTAGCGGGAGGAGAGTACGAGCAGTACTTC. The encoded protein is CASSLLAGGEYEQYF.

The chain uses TRBV30 and TRBJ1-3; TRBD1 might be the D (5 bases). Trimming pared 5 bases from V and 0 bases from J, leaving 11 bases between. In germline, CDR1 is GTSNPN, CDR2 SVGIG (reference sequence). This CDR3 contains 14 residues. The CDR3 reads CAWARGGSGNTIYF. The CDR3 coding sequence is TGTGCCTGGGCAAGGGGCGGCTCTGGAAACACCATATATTTT.

The V call is TRBV5-5, the J call TRBJ1-6; D remains unclear. The CDR3 extends over 16 amino acids. Trimming took off 1 base at V and 6 bases at J, with 14 bases between the two ends. Germline lookup yields CDR1 SGHKS and CDR2 YYEKEE (reference sequence). This CDR3 is CASSLNPGTANSPLHF. CDR3 nucleotide sequence: TGTGCCAGCAGCTTGAATCCTGGCACAGCTAATTCACCCCTCCACTTT. The full variable domain, its missing parts supplied by reference TRBV5-5 and TRBJ1-6, is DAGVTQSPTHLIKTRGQQVTLRCSPISGHKSVSWYQQVLGQGPQFIFQYYEKEERGRGNFPDRFSARQFPNYSSELNVNALLLGDSALYLCASSLNPGTANSPLHFGNGTRLTVT.

This clone was counted between two and nine times. This chain links TRBV5-1 with TRBJ1-6, with a possible D match to TRBD1 (6 bases). Trimming stripped 3 bases from V and 8 bases from J, with 18 bases between. Germline values: CDR1 SGHRS, CDR2 YFSETQ. CDR3 length: 16 amino acids. CDR3: CASSSPQGNTDSPLHF. The CDR3 DNA sequence: TGCGCCAGCAGCTCTCCACAGGGTAATACGGATTCACCCCTCCACTTT.

This chain connects TRBV5-4 to TRBJ2-1; maybe TRBD2 (5 bases). Germline values: CDR1 SGHNT, CDR2 YYREEE (reference sequence). The CDR3 runs to 17 residues. With 0 bases removed from V and 7 bases from J, the gap between germline ends came to 20 bases. In DNA form, the CDR3 reads TGTGCCAGCAGCTTGGATGGGTACGGGAAATTTTATAATGAGCAGTTCTTC. Translated, it gives CASSLDGYGKFYNEQFF.

There are a few counts of this clone. The V gene is TRBV6-4, the J gene TRBJ1-2; TRBD1 agrees at 8 bases. The junction had 3 bases not matched to a gene; V was cut back by 3 bases and J by 3 bases. This CDR3 is 14 amino acids long. Germline CDR1 is MRHNA and CDR2 is SNTAGT. CDR3 sequence reads: CASSETGGDYGYTF. The CDR3 bases are TGTGCCAGCAGTGAAACAGGGGGGGACTATGGCTACACCTTC.

This chain's CDR3 is CASSLPQESNTEAFF. The CDR3 region has the DNA TGTGCCAGCAGTTTACCCCAGGAATCGAACACTGAAGCTTTCTTT. J is TRBJ1-1 and V is TRBV28; no clear D gene. Trimming removed 2 bases from V and 1 base from J, with 11 bases in between. The CDR3 covers 15 residues. Germline CDR1 and CDR2: MDHEN and SYDVKM.

The DNA for the CDR3 is TGTGCCAGCAGTCTAGCGGAAAGTTCCTTTTACGAGCAGTACTTC. Translation: CASSLAESSFYEQYF. J is TRBJ2-7 and V is TRBV6-5, with TRBD2 matching over 7 bases. The CDR3 is 15 residues long. Germline CDR1 and CDR2: MNHEY and SVGAGI. V lost 5 bases to trimming and J lost 4 bases; unmatched junction nucleotides: 11.

V and J are TRBV11-1 and TRBJ2-5; D possibly corresponds to TRBD2 (6 bases). The CDR3 is 13 amino acids. CDR1 and CDR2 from the germline V gene are SGHAT and FQDESV (reference sequence). Deletions cut 3 bases from V and 3 bases from J, with 8 bases between. The CDR3 spells CASSFGGEETQYF. The CDR3 nucleotides are TGTGCCAGCAGCTTTGGCGGGGAAGAGACCCAGTACTTC.

The chain recombines TRBV10-1 with TRBJ2-7, with 7 bases matching TRBD2. The CDR3 loop spans 16 amino acids. The germline gives CDR1 WNHNN, CDR2 SYGVQD (reference sequence). After removal of 8 bases from V and 0 bases from J, the junction contained 13 bases not matched to a gene. CDR3 bases: TGCGCCAGCTCATCAGGTGATAGCGGGTCCTCCTACGAGCAGTACTTC. It specifies CASSSGDSGSSYEQYF.

V gene TRBV7-2 combines with J gene TRBJ1-1; TRBD1 aligns across 10 bases. The V gene's germline CDR1 is SGHTA and CDR2 FQGNSA. This CDR3 is built from 15 residues. Germline trimming cut 6 bases from V and 1 base from J; bases unmatched to any gene: 5. DNA of the CDR3: TGTGCCAGCAGTCGACAGGGGGCAGGGAACACTGAAGCTTTCTTT. Amino acid sequence: CASSRQGAGNTEAFF.

This chain uses TRBV6-6 with TRBJ2-1; 7 nucleotides match TRBD2. CDR1 and CDR2 (germline): MNHNY, SVGAGI (reference sequence). The CDR3 sequence is 13 residues long. V was pared by 5 bases and J by 8 bases, with 6 bases of the junction left unmatched. DNA for the CDR3: TGTGCCAGCAGTGACCGACTAGCTCATGAGCAGTTCTTC. This sequence encodes CASSDRLAHEQFF.

The rearrangement links TRBV19 to TRBJ2-5, with D possibly being TRBD1 (6 bases). The CDR3 consists of 14 residues. The ends were cut back, 3 bases at V and 5 bases at J, with 13 bases in the middle. CDR1 and CDR2 (germline): LNHDA, SQIVND (reference sequence). The CDR3 bases are TGTGCCAGTAGTATTGTGGGGGCGGTGGAGACCCAGTACTTC. As protein: CASSIVGAVETQYF.

V and J are TRBV19 and TRBJ1-6, with TRBD1 matching over 7 bases. V was pared by 5 bases and J by 7 bases, with 11 bases of the junction left unmatched. CDR3 size: 16 residues. Per the germline V gene, CDR1 is LNHDA and CDR2 is SQIVND (reference sequence). The CDR3 protein is CASSPTGGGLNSPLHF. Here the CDR3 DNA reads TGTGCCAGTAGTCCTACAGGAGGGGGCCTGAATTCACCCCTCCACTTT.